The next 9 T cell receptor beta chains were all read from a single sample in a study of shared clonotypes between healthy human individuals. The method was immunoSEQ multiplex PCR; TCRdb's version includes in-frame clones alone and lacks a portion of them. This repertoire shows some 2.4 million clones, under 95% found once; its top ten account for more than 0.35%. Sequenced sample: naive CD4+ T cells from PBMCs. Stated subset: CD45RA+ positively selected. These receptors all stem from a young man in good health. Some clones in this sample may be carry-over from other donors' samples.

The rearrangement joins TRBV19 to TRBJ2-7; D gene ambiguous. This CDR3 region has 15 residues. Germline V gives CDR1 LNHDA, CDR2 SQIVND (reference sequence). V was trimmed by 0 bases and J by 0 bases, leaving 9 bases between them. CDR3 DNA sequence: TGTGCCAGTAGTATAGATCGGGTCCCCTCCTACGAGCAGTACTTC. As protein: CASSIDRVPSYEQYF.

The chain has TRBV7-2 and TRBJ2-2; 7 bases fit TRBD1. The CDR3 contains 15 residues. The V segment lost 1 base and the J segment 4 bases; nucleotides outside the gene matches: 3. The germline CDR1 and CDR2 sequences are SGHTA and FQGNSA. Written as DNA, the CDR3 is TGTGCCAGCAGCTTAGGGGGGACAGTCACCGGGGAGCTGTTTTTT. This codes for CASSLGGTVTGELFF.

The CDR3 is CASTETGHEKLFF. CDR3 nucleotides: TGTGCCAGTACTGAGACAGGGCATGAAAAACTGTTTTTT. The V call is TRBV19, the J call TRBJ1-4, with 7 bases that match TRBD1. From germline, CDR1 is LNHDA and CDR2 SQIVND (reference sequence). This CDR3 is 13 amino acids long. The V gene end was trimmed by 7 bases and the J gene end by 6 bases; junction bases not matched to a gene: 5.

As concerns this clone: This specimen includes other DNA sequences encoding the same CDR3. The chain links TRBV7-9 to TRBJ2-2, with 12 bases lining up with TRBD2. The CDR3 covers 15 residues. V gave up 2 bases and J gave up 5 bases; unmatched junction bases: 0. The germline gives CDR1 SEHNR, CDR2 FQNEAQ (reference sequence). Here the CDR3 reads CASSLTSGRTGELFF. As DNA, the CDR3 is TGTGCCAGCAGCTTAACTAGCGGGAGGACCGGGGAGCTGTTTTTT.

This chain joins TRBV7-6 and TRBJ2-2, with TRBD2 matching over 9 bases. The CDR3 is made up of 18 amino acids. V gave up 2 bases and J gave up 0 bases; unmatched junction bases: 7. Germline V gene lookup returns CDR1 SGHVS and CDR2 FNYEAQ. The CDR3 coding sequence is TGTGCCAGCAGCTTAACCCGACTAGCGGTTACGAACACCGGGGAGCTGTTTTTT. Protein sequence: CASSLTRLAVTNTGELFF.

The chain is built from TRBV2 and TRBJ2-5, with a weak D call TRBD1 (5 bases). The assigned J gene may be wrong: the sequence end matches TRBJ2-7 better. This CDR3 comprises 12 residues. Germline V gene lookup returns CDR1 SNHLY and CDR2 FYNNEI. The CDR3 DNA reads TGTGCCAGCAGGACGACAGCCTACGAGCAGTACTTC. Encoded protein: CASRTTAYEQYF.

The chain couples TRBV4-1 to TRBJ1-1; TRBD1 aligns across 9 bases. With 2 bases clipped from V and 3 bases from J, the junction kept 7 bases outside the gene matches. From germline, CDR1 is MGHRA and CDR2 YSYEKL. The CDR3 spans 16 residues. The CDR3 sequence is CASSQLGTGRYTEAFF. Written as DNA, the CDR3 is TGCGCCAGCAGCCAACTTGGGACAGGGAGGTACACTGAAGCTTTCTTT.

The rearrangement joins TRBV7-3 to TRBJ2-6; D is uncertain. Trimming left V 1 base short and J 4 bases short, with 11 bases between. Per germline, CDR1 SGHTA and CDR2 FQGTGA. This CDR3 has 16 residues. CDR3 in amino acids: CASSLMGRHGANVLTF. For the CDR3, the DNA is TGTGCCAGCAGCTTAATGGGTCGGCACGGGGCCAACGTCCTGACTTTC.

This chain uses TRBV7-9 with TRBJ2-1; D perhaps matches TRBD2 (6 bases). With 6 bases removed from V and 7 bases from J, the gap between germline ends came to 19 bases. This CDR3 is built from 15 residues. From germline, CDR1 is SEHNR and CDR2 FQNEAQ (reference sequence). Here the CDR3 DNA reads TGTGCCAGCAGTACGGGACTCTACGACGGGAATGAGCAGTTCTTC. Amino acid sequence: CASSTGLYDGNEQFF.